What follows is one TCR beta chain and its context. Its antigen remains unknown. CDR1 and CDR2 from the germline V gene are MNHNY and SVGAGI (reference sequence). V was pared by 6 bases and J by 1 base, with 8 bases of the junction left unmatched. This CDR3 comprises 15 residues. This entry is derived from a study of cytomegalovirus exposure and HLA in healthy donors. On the study more broadly: In a later analysis, the 120 or so validation repertoires were reported to have used the same platform as the 650 to 800 first-cohort repertoires. Broader study findings: Around 160 TCR beta chains were listed as cytomegalovirus-associated.

The data were produced by immunoSEQ multiplex PCR, yet TCRdb's version contains in-frame clones alone and is incomplete. The table has about 110,000 clones, more than 70% seen once. The TCR comes from a young woman in good health and CMV-seronegative. The rearrangement uses TRBV6-6 and TRBJ2-5; 7 bases map to TRBD2. The material sequenced was PBMCs. For the CDR3, the DNA is TGTGCCAGCAGGCACGTGCGGGAGCTCCAAGAGACCCAGTACTTC. Residues: CASRHVRELQETQYF.